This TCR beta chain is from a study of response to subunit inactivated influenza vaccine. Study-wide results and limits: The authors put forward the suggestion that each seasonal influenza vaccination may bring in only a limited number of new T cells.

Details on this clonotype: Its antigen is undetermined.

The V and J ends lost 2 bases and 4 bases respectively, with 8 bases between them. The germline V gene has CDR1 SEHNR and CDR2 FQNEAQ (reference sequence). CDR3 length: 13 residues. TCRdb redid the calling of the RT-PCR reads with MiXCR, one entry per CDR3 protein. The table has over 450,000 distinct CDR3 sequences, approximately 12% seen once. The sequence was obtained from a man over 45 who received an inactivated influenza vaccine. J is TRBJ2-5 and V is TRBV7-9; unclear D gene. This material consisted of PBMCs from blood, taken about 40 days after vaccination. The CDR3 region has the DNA TGTGCCAGCAGCTTAATTATTTCAGAGACCCAGTACTTC. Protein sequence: CASSLIISETQYF.